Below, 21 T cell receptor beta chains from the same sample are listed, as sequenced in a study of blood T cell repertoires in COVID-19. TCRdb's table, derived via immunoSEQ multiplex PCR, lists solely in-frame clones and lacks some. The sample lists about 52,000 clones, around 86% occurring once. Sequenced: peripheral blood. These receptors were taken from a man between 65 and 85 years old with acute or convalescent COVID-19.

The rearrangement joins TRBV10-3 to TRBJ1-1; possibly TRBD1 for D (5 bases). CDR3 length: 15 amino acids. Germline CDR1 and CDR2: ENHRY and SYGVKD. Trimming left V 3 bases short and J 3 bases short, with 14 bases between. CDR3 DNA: TGTGCCATCAGTGATTTAAGGGGCTCGGACACTGAAGCTTTCTTT. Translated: CAISDLRGSDTEAFF.

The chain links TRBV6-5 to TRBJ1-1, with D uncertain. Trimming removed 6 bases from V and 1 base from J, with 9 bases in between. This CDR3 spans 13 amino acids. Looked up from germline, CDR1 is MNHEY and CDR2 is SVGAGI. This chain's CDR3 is CASRLQGNTEAFF. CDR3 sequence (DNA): TGTGCCAGCAGACTACAAGGGAACACTGAAGCTTTCTTT.

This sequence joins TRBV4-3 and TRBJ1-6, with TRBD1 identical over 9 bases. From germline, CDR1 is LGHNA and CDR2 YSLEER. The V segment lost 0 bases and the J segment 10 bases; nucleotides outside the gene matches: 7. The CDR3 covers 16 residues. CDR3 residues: CASSQDTTGGISPLHF. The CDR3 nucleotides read TGCGCCAGCAGCCAAGACACCACAGGGGGCATCTCACCCCTCCACTTT.

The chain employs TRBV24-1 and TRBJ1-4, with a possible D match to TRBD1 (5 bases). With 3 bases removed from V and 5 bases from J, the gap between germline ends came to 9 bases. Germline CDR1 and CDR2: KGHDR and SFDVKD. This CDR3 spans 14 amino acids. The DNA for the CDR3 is TGTGCCACCAGTGATGGGGCGTACAATGAAAAACTGTTTTTT. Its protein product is CATSDGAYNEKLFF.

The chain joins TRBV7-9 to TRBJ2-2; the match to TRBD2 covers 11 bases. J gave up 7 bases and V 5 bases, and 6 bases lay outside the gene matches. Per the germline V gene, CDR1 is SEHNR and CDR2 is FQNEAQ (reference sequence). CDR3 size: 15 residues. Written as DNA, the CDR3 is TGTGCCAGCAGCCAACTAGCGGGAGTCATCGGGGAGCTGTTTTTT. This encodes CASSQLAGVIGELFF.

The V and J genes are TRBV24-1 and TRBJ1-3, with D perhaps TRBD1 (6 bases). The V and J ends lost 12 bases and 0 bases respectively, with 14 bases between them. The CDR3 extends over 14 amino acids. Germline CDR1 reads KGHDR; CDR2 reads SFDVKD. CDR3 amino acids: CAVGGSSSGNTIYF. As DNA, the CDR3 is TGTGCCGTAGGGGGATCAAGCTCTGGAAACACCATATATTTT.

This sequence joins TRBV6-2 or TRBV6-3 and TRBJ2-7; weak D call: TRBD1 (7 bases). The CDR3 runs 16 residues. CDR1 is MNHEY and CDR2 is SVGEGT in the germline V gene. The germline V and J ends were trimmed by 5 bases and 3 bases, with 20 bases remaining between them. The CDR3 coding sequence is TGTGCCAGCAGTGGACCTCGGGGGACAGACCTCTACGAGCAGTACTTC. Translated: CASSGPRGTDLYEQYF.

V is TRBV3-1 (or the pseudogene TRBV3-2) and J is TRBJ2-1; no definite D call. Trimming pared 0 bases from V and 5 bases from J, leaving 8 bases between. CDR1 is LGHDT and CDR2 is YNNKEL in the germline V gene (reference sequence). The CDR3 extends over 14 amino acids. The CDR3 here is CASSQEAPNNEQFF. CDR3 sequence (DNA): TGTGCCAGCAGCCAAGAAGCACCAAACAATGAGCAGTTCTTC.

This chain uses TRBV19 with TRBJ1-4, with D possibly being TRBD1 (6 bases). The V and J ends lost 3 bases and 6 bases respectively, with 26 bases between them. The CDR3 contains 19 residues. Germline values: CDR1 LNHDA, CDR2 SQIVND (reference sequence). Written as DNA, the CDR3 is TGTGCCAGTAGTATTAAGGGCCCCCGCACAGGGCCGCGGGATGAAAAACTGTTTTTT. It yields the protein CASSIKGPRTGPRDEKLFF.

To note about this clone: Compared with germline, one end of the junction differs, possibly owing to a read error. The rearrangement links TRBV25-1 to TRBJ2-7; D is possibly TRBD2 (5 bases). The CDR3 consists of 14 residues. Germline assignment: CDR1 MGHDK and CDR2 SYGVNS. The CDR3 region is CVSSEGSYNYEQYF. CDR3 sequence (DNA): TGTGTCAGCAGTGAGGGCAGTTACAACTACGAGCAGTACTTC.

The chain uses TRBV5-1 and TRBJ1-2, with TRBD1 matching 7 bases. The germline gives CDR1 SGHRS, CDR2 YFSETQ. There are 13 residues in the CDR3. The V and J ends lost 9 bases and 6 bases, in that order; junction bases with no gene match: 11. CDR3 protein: CATKKTGFDGYTF. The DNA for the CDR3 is TGCGCCACCAAAAAGACAGGGTTCGATGGCTACACCTTC. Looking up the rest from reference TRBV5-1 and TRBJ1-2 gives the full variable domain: KAGVTQTPRYLIKTRGQQVTLSCSPISGHRSVSWYQQTPGQGLQFLFEYFSETQRNKGNFPGRFSGRQFSNSRSEMNVSTLELGDSALYLCATKKTGFDGYTFGSGTRLTVV.

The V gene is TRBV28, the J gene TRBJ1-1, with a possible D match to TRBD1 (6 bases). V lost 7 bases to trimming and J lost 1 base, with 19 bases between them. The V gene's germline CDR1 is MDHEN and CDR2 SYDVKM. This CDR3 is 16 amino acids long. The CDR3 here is CASIPRGSGRNTEAFF. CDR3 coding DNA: TGTGCCAGCATCCCAAGGGGGTCAGGGAGGAACACTGAAGCTTTCTTT.

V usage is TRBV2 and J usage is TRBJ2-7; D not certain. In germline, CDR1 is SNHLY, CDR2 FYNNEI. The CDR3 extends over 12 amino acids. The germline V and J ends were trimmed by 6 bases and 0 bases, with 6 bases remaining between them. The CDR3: CASRVSSYEQYV. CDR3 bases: TGTGCCAGCAGGGTGAGCTCCTACGAGCAGTACGTC.

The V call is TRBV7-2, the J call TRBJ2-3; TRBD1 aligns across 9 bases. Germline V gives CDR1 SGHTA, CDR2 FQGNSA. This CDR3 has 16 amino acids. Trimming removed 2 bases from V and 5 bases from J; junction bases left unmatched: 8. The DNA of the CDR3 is TGTGCCAGCAGCTTACGGGGACAGGGTATTCAAGATACGCAGTATTTT. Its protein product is CASSLRGQGIQDTQYF.

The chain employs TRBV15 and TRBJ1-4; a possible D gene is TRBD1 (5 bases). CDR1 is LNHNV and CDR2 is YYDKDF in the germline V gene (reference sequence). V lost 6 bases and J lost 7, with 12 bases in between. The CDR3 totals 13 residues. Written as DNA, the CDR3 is TGTGCCACCAGTTTCAGGGTTAGTGAAAAACTGTTTTTT. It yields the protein CATSFRVSEKLFF.

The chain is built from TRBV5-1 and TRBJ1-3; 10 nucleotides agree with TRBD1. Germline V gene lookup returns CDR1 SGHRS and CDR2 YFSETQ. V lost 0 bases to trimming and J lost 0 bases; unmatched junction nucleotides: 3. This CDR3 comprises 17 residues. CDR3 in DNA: TGCGCCAGCAGCTTGGTGGGACAGGGGAGCTCTGGAAACACCATATATTTT. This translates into CASSLVGQGSSGNTIYF.

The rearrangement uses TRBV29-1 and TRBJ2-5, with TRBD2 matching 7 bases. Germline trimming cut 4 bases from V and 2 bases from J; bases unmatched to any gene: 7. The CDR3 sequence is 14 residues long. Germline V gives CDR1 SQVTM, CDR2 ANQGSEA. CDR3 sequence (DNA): TGCAGCGTTGGGGGGGGGAACATACAAGAGACCCAGTACTTC. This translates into CSVGGGNIQETQYF.

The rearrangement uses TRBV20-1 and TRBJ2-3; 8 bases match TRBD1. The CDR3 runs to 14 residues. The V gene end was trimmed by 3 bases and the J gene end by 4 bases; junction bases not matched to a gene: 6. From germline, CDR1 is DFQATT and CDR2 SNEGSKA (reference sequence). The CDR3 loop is CSASRTGLPDTQYF. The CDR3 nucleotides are TGCAGTGCTAGTAGGACAGGGCTCCCAGATACGCAGTATTTT.

In DNA, the CDR3 is TGTGCCAGTAGTAGCAGACTTTCGAACACTGAAGCTTTCTTT. Encoded protein: CASSSRLSNTEAFF. This rearrangement joins TRBV19 to TRBJ1-1, with no clear D. Germline V CDR1 and CDR2: LNHDA, SQIVND (reference sequence). The ends were cut back, 4 bases at V and 1 base at J, with 10 bases in the middle. The length of the CDR3 is 14 residues.

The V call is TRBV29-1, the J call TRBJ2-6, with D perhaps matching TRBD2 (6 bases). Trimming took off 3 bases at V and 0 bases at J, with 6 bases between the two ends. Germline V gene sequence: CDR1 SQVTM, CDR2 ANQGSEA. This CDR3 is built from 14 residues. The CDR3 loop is CSVEGLSGANVLTF. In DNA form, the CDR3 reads TGCAGCGTTGAGGGACTCTCTGGGGCCAACGTCCTGACTTTC.

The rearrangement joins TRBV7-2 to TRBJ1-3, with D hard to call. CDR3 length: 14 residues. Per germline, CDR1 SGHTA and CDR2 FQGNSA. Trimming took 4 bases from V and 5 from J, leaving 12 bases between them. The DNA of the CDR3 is TGTGCCAGCAGCTCAGCTACCGGTCGAAACACCATATATTTT. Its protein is CASSSATGRNTIYF.